Shown below are 4 T cell receptor beta chains from a single sample sequenced in a study of tumor-infiltrating lymphocytes in primary liver carcinoma. The authors made TCR beta cDNA from around 500 ng total RNA with a constant-region primer. It was through three nested multiplex PCR rounds of slightly modified ARM-PCR that TCR beta libraries arose. Use of TRBV1-TRBV30 forward primers with a C-beta reverse primer characterized the first two PCR rounds, which lasted nine to eleven cycles each. TCRdb independently ran MiXCR on the multiplex PCR reads; one entry per CDR3 protein. The table includes 150,000 to 200,000 distinct CDR3 sequences, 50% to 75% detected once. In addition to blood RNA drawn from unsorted whole blood, germline DNA was extracted. The sample comprised peripheral blood. The source of these receptors is a man aged 35-49 years with primary liver carcinoma and hepatitis B virus infection.

The V gene is TRBV10-2, the J gene TRBJ2-5; D is possibly TRBD1 or TRBD2 (5 bases each). The CDR3 runs to 14 residues. The V gene's germline CDR1 is WSHSY and CDR2 SAAADI. Trimming pared 6 bases from V and 7 bases from J, leaving 18 bases between. CDR3 region: CASRETNGAGTQYF. Here the CDR3 DNA reads TGCGCCAGCAGAGAGACTAACGGGGCGGGGACCCAGTACTTC.

Concerning this clonotype itself: The junction does not match germline at one end; this may be a read error. The CDR3 spells CGSRGKRSYEQYF. The CDR3 DNA follows: TGTGGCAGCAGGGGAAAGCGATCCTACGAGCAGTACTTC. This rearrangement joins TRBV11-1 to TRBJ2-7; weak D call: TRBD1 (6 bases). CDR1 and CDR2 from the germline V gene are SGHAT and FQDESV (reference sequence). The CDR3 loop spans 13 amino acids. Full variable domain (rest looked up from reference TRBV11-1 and TRBJ2-7): EAEVAQSPRYKITEKSQAVAFWCDPISGHATLYWYRQILGQGPELLVQFQDESVVDDSQLPKDRFSAERLKGVDSTLKIQPAELGDSAMYLCGSRGKRSYEQYFGPGTRLTVT.

This clonotype has only a few counts. V gene TRBV28 combines with J gene TRBJ2-5, with 8 bases fitting TRBD2. The CDR3 sequence is 16 residues long. With 4 bases clipped from V and 1 base from J, the junction kept 8 bases outside the gene matches. Germline V CDR1 and CDR2: MDHEN, SYDVKM. This CDR3 is CASSSTSGGGQETQYF. DNA for the CDR3: TGTGCCAGCAGTTCAACTAGCGGAGGGGGCCAAGAGACCCAGTACTTC.

A note on this clonotype: A much bigger clone sits one base away, suggesting this may be a read error. The CDR3 does not end in the conserved phenylalanine or tryptophan, so this is likely a read error. The gene calls are TRBV6-5 and TRBJ2-2; weak D call: TRBD1 (7 bases). Germline lookup yields CDR1 MNHEY and CDR2 SVGAGI. The CDR3 totals 16 residues. Trimming shortened V by 2 bases and J by 4 bases, and 14 bases separated the two germline ends. The CDR3 spells CASSYQTGRLTGELFL. The CDR3 nucleotides are TGTGCCAGCAGTTACCAGACAGGGAGGCTCACCGGGGAGCTGTTTTTA.